The present entry profiles one TCR beta chain with its context. Its antigen is still unknown. No quality values exist for individual bases; no much larger clone is one base distant. To prepare the library, the immunoSEQ multiplex PCR assay was applied. Per the authors' processing: A statistical classification framework was built for diagnosing cytomegalovirus status from the catalog of TCR beta chain sequences. TCRdb took this table from immuneACCESS and kept in-frame rearrangements with V and J called. Such tables lack part of the clones; where checked against another copy, unresolved V genes explain under half of the gap, and the rest is unexplained. That table is the source of V, J and clone size, and D and trimming were worked out from the DNA. This sample holds 95,000 to 150,000 clones; around 90% were observed only once. 1.5% to 2% of the sample is in the top ten clones. This record comes from a study of cytomegalovirus exposure and HLA in healthy donors (dated by TCRdb to the late 2010s). Describing the broader study: According to a later analysis, the approximately 120 validation repertoires were produced on the same platform as the 666 repertoires of the first cohort. The aim of the study was to test whether cataloging public T cell receptors could identify signatures of past pathogen exposure. In addition to the first cohort of around 670 subjects, a separate validation cohort of 120 different subjects was used. To predict cytomegalovirus infection status, the study brought together high-throughput TCR immunosequencing, statistical association of individual TCRs with disease status, and machine learning. The investigation overall reported the following: The classifier was reported to diagnose cytomegalovirus status with high specificity and sensitivity in both the original and validation cohorts. According to the authors, the approach could potentially be generalized to other disease states and immunological phenotypes. A later analysis lacked HLA typing for the validation cohort, so it scored co-occurrence in that cohort across all 110 or so repertoires. Most TCR sequences were seen in very few donors, while some public TCRs were found in many individuals. Of the cluster scores, 85% to 95% were above 0 in a later analysis, which found that TCRs clustered in the first cohort also tended to co-occur in the 120 validation repertoires. A total of 150 or so TCR beta chains were listed by the study as associated with cytomegalovirus. A few of the identified cytomegalovirus-associated TCR beta chains were confirmed in vitro to be specific for cytomegalovirus antigens.

Separate from the approximately 670-subject first cohort, the validation cohort of about 130 subjects was the group to which the donors belonged. Ends trimmed: V by 3 bases, J by 0 bases; bases unmatched to a gene: 5. Measured from the cysteine to the phenylalanine, the CDR3 is 16 residues long. Just the 48-base CDR3 DNA is kept, in frame starting at base 1. CDR1 and CDR2, per the germline V gene, are MGHRA and YSYEKL. The sequence derives from a young woman in good health and CMV-seronegative. The sequenced sample was PBMCs. Recombination linked TRBV4-1 to TRBJ2-1, with 7 bases matching TRBD2. The CDR3: CASSQIGRSSYNEQFF. The nucleotide sequence is given as TGCGCCAGCAGCCAGATCGGGAGGAGCTCCTACAATGAGCAGTTCTTC.